Presented here are 13 T cell receptor beta chains from one specimen sequenced in a study of human T cells and chemical hapten exposure. TCRdb recomputed calls from the RACE reads with MiXCR, one row per CDR3 protein. The sample includes about 120,000 distinct CDR3 sequences, roughly 15% of them seen just once. Time point meaning: patch test 1, 2 weeks after DPC sensitization. This sample's treatment: therapeutic diphenylcyclopropenone sensitization with weekly scalp DPC. This material consisted of whole blood, taken in connection with sensitization to the hapten diphenylcyclopropenone (DPC). These receptors originate from a man between 18 and 35 years old with alopecia areata. Some clones in this sample may be carry-over from other donors' samples.

This clonotype was counted only a few times. CDR3: CASSYTFTDTQYF. In DNA form, the CDR3 reads TGTGCCAGCAGCTACACATTCACAGATACGCAGTATTTT. The chain recombines TRBV7-6 with TRBJ2-3; D is undetermined. The germline V and J ends were trimmed by 4 bases and 2 bases, with 7 bases remaining between them. CDR3 size: 13 residues. Germline values: CDR1 SGHVS, CDR2 FNYEAQ.

This chain uses TRBV7-9 with TRBJ1-6; unclear D gene. The CDR3 loop spans 12 amino acids. Trimming pared 6 bases from V and 5 bases from J, leaving 5 bases between. Germline CDR1 SEHNR, CDR2 FQNEAQ (reference sequence). Written as DNA, the CDR3 is TGTGCCAGCAGTCCAAATAATTCACCCCTCCACTTT. Its translation: CASSPNNSPLHF.

The rearrangement uses TRBV28 and TRBJ2-2; D is unclear. The V end was cut by 3 bases, the J end by 7 bases, with 3 bases between. The CDR3 is made up of 11 amino acids. Germline assignment: CDR1 MDHEN and CDR2 SYDVKM. The CDR3 loop is CASSLIGELFF. For the CDR3, the DNA is TGTGCCAGCAGTTTGATCGGGGAGCTGTTTTTT.

The rearrangement joins TRBV18 to TRBJ2-7, with a weak D call TRBD1 (6 bases). The CDR3 length is 15 residues. Germline values: CDR1 KGHSH, CDR2 LQKENI. The V and J ends lost 3 bases and 2 bases respectively, with 14 bases between them. CDR3: CASSPGQGLTYEQYF. The CDR3 DNA reads as TGTGCCAGCTCACCGGGTCAGGGGCTTACCTACGAGCAGTACTTC. The variable domain in full, completed from reference TRBV18 and TRBJ2-7, reads NAGVMQNPRHLVRRRGQEARLRCSPMKGHSHVYWYRQLPEEGLKFMVYLQKENIIDESGMPKERFSAEFPKEGPSILRIQQVVRGDSAAYFCASSPGQGLTYEQYFGPGTRLTVT.

This chain links TRBV4-3 with TRBJ2-1; 7 positions agree with TRBD1. Germline loops: CDR1 LGHNA, CDR2 YSLEER. The CDR3 extends over 15 amino acids. V lost 0 bases, J lost 5 bases, and 4 bases stayed unmatched. The CDR3: CASSQDGDSDNEQFF. The CDR3 DNA reads TGCGCCAGCAGCCAAGATGGGGACAGCGACAATGAGCAGTTCTTC.

This chain connects TRBV6-2 or TRBV6-3 to TRBJ2-5, with a tentative D call TRBD1 (6 bases). The CDR3 covers 15 residues. V was clipped by 2 bases and J by 2 bases, with 12 bases between them. Germline CDR1 is MNHEY and CDR2 is SVGEGT. This chain's CDR3 is CASSYPHRAQETQYF. For the CDR3, the DNA is TGTGCCAGCAGTTACCCACACAGGGCTCAAGAGACCCAGTACTTC.

The J gene is TRBJ2-3, the V gene TRBV7-3, with 7 bases lining up with TRBD1. The CDR3 sequence is 15 residues long. Germline assignment: CDR1 SGHTA and CDR2 FQGTGA. V was clipped by 5 bases and J by 0 bases; unmatched bases: 5. CDR3 residues: CASSPPGQSTDTQYF. In nucleotides, the CDR3 is TGTGCCAGCAGCCCACCGGGACAGAGCACAGATACGCAGTATTTT.

This chain joins TRBV6-6 and TRBJ2-5; D tentatively reads TRBD1 or TRBD2 (5 bases each). V was pared by 0 bases and J by 4 bases, with 15 bases between. Per the germline V gene, CDR1 is MNHNY and CDR2 is SVGAGI (reference sequence). CDR3 length equals 16 residues. The CDR3 reads CASSYSTIPGPETQYF. CDR3 nucleotides: TGTGCCAGCAGTTACTCGACCATTCCGGGACCAGAGACCCAGTACTTC.

This clonotype was counted between two and nine times. The gene calls are TRBV5-1 and TRBJ2-2; weak D call: TRBD1 (5 bases). The V end was cut by 2 bases, the J end by 3 bases, with 8 bases between. Germline V gene sequence: CDR1 SGHRS, CDR2 YFSETQ. This CDR3 has 14 residues. As DNA, the CDR3 is TGCGCCAGCAGCTTAGACAGCTACACCGGGGAGCTGTTTTTT. Amino acid sequence: CASSLDSYTGELFF.

This clonotype was counted between two and nine times. CDR3 sequence reads: CASSLFGGKYGYTF. The CDR3 nucleotides are TGTGCCAGCAGCTTGTTTGGCGGCAAATATGGCTACACCTTC. This chain links TRBV5-4 with TRBJ1-2; D ambiguous. Trimming removed 1 base from V and 5 bases from J, with 12 bases in between. The V gene's germline CDR1 is SGHNT and CDR2 YYREEE (reference sequence). The CDR3 sequence is 14 residues long.

This clonotype was detected a few times. The chain links TRBV29-1 to TRBJ2-7; D possibly corresponds to TRBD2 (6 bases). The CDR3 is made up of 15 amino acids. Germline CDR1 and CDR2: SQVTM and ANQGSEA. V was clipped by 0 bases and J by 3 bases, with 15 bases between them. CDR3 in DNA: TGCAGCGTTGAAGATCGAGGGGACTCTCTCTACGAGCAGTACTTC. Amino acid sequence: CSVEDRGDSLYEQYF.

The V and J genes are TRBV5-1 and TRBJ2-1; 8 nucleotides line up with TRBD2. Germline V lookup: CDR1 SGHRS, CDR2 YFSETQ. The CDR3 length is 16 residues. Losses at the gene ends were 3 bases for V and 8 bases for J; bases not matched to a gene: 13. This CDR3 is CASSSVVDSGEDEQFF. The CDR3 nucleotides read TGCGCCAGCAGCTCCGTCGTGGATAGCGGGGAAGATGAGCAGTTCTTC. The full variable domain, its missing parts supplied by reference TRBV5-1 and TRBJ2-1, is KAGVTQTPRYLIKTRGQQVTLSCSPISGHRSVSWYQQTPGQGLQFLFEYFSETQRNKGNFPGRFSGRQFSNSRSEMNVSTLELGDSALYLCASSSVVDSGEDEQFFGPGTRLTVL.

The sample holds a few counts of this clonotype. The rearrangement links TRBV5-1 to TRBJ1-6, with D possibly matching TRBD1 (6 bases). CDR3 length: 16 residues. V was pared by 0 bases and J by 7 bases, with 14 bases between. CDR1 and CDR2 from the germline V gene are SGHRS and YFSETQ. The CDR3 bases are TGCGCCAGCAGCTTGGACGGACAGTCGGGCAATTCACCCCTCCACTTT. It encodes CASSLDGQSGNSPLHF. Variable domain in full (rest from reference TRBV5-1 and TRBJ1-6): KAGVTQTPRYLIKTRGQQVTLSCSPISGHRSVSWYQQTPGQGLQFLFEYFSETQRNKGNFPGRFSGRQFSNSRSEMNVSTLELGDSALYLCASSLDGQSGNSPLHFGNGTRLTVT.